This T cell receptor (beta chain) was recovered during a study of CD8 T cells in ankylosing spondylitis. This clonotype was seen ten or more times. The V end was cut by 0 bases, the J end by 7 bases, with 20 bases between. Germline V CDR1 and CDR2: SGHRS, YFSETQ. The CDR3 is 17 residues long. TCRdb used MiXCR to reprocess the 5' RACE reads, holding one entry per CDR3 protein. The sample includes 250,000 or so distinct CDR3 sequences, roughly a tenth of them seen just once. The sequence was obtained from a male donor with ankylosing spondylitis or in good health (not recorded which). Source material: blood, either unsorted or a sorted T cell fraction (not recorded which). The chain uses TRBV5-1 and TRBJ1-5, with D possibly matching TRBD1 (6 bases). Here the CDR3 reads CASSLDPGEGYGQPQHF. CDR3 nucleotides: TGCGCCAGCAGCTTGGATCCAGGGGAAGGCTATGGCCAGCCCCAGCATTTT.